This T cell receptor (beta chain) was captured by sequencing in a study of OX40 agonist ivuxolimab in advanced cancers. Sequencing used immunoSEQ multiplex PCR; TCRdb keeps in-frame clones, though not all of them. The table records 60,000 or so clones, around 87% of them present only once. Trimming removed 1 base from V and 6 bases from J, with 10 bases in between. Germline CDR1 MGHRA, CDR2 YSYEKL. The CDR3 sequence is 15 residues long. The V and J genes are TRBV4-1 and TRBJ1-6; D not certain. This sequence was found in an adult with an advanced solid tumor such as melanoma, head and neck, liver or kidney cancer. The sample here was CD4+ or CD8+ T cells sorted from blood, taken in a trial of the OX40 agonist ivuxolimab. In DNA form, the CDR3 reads TGCGCCAGCAGCCAAGTTCCCCTACCTAATTCACCCCTCCACTTT. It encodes CASSQVPLPNSPLHF.